Included here is one T cell receptor beta chain sequence, with context. These data originate in a study of cytomegalovirus exposure and HLA in healthy donors. The CDR3 covers 14 residues. Germline V CDR1 and CDR2: SGHDT, YYEEEE. V lost 2 bases and J lost 2; bases outside the gene matches: 3. The PCR ran on 60 Vbeta and 13 Jbeta primers. Some clones are missing from TCRdb's copy, which holds only in-frame ones; the method was immunoSEQ multiplex PCR. The data show 110,000 to 150,000 clones, about 81% seen once. The clonotype was recovered from a young man in good health and CMV-seronegative. This rearrangement joins TRBV5-6 to TRBJ1-1, with 7 nucleotides matching TRBD1. Sample: PBMCs. The DNA of the CDR3 is TGTGCCAGCAGCTTTCCAGGGGGAAACACTGAAGCTTTCTTT. This gives the protein CASSFPGGNTEAFF.